The subject of this entry is one T cell receptor beta chain. The target antigen is unknown. A much larger clone differs by one base, so this may be a read error. This CDR3 has 13 residues. V lost 9 bases, J lost 1 base, and 13 bases lay in between. This sample was included in a study of immune heterogeneity within non-small cell lung tumors. Broader study findings: While identical dominant CDR3 beta clonotypes recurred across tumor sites within a patient, high-frequency clones unique to individual sites also appeared. The repertoire of each individual patient held high-frequency T-cell receptor beta clonotypes that were largely distinct from those of other patients.

Bulk tumor genomic DNA was the template, and each sample received roughly 590 ng. Multiple biopsies spaced far apart were taken from each primary tumor during surgery. Each patient presented with untreated, newly diagnosed non-small cell lung cancer and received curative surgery. Curative-intent surgery was being performed on the donors, who were patients newly diagnosed with non-small cell lung cancer. Multiplex PCR relied on 32 V and 13 J primers to amplify TCR beta CDR3. TCRdb independently ran MiXCR on the multiplex PCR reads; one entry per CDR3 protein. The sample includes more than 9,000 distinct CDR3 sequences, 30% of them seen just once.

The origin of this receptor is a woman between 50 and 59 years old with non-small cell lung cancer. This sequence joins TRBV12-3 or TRBV12-4 and TRBJ2-7; D call uncertain. The sequenced sample was lung tumor tissue. CDR3 amino acids: CARRMHGSYEQYF. The CDR3 DNA sequence: TGTGCCAGAAGGATGCATGGTTCCTACGAGCAGTACTTC.